This entry lists 14 T cell receptor beta chains sequenced from one sample in a study of CD8 T cells in acute hepatitis C reinfection. Clones were read by immunoSEQ multiplex PCR, and TCRdb kept only the in-frame ones, dropping some. The table lists 30,000 to 40,000 clones, just under 90% of them singletons, with roughly 0.51% in the top ten. Stated time point: naive CD8 control sorted from an acute-time-point sample. Material: naive CD8+ T cells from PBMCs. Receptors were obtained from a young man with chronic hepatitis C.

The chain links TRBV18 to TRBJ2-5; tentative D call: TRBD2 (6 bases). Germline assignment: CDR1 KGHSH and CDR2 LQKENI. The CDR3 has 14 residues. Trimming took off 5 bases at V and 0 bases at J, with 10 bases between the two ends. CDR3 DNA: TGTGCCAGCTCAGAGGGGACTCACCAAGAGACCCAGTACTTC. Translating it yields CASSEGTHQETQYF.

This chain links TRBV4-1 with TRBJ2-7; D call uncertain. This CDR3 is 13 amino acids long. Germline CDR1 and CDR2: MGHRA and YSYEKL. V lost 0 bases and J lost 5, with 8 bases in between. In DNA, the CDR3 is TGCGCCAGCAGCCAAGATCGGATGAACGAGCAGTACTTC. It yields the protein CASSQDRMNEQYF.

The rearrangement uses TRBV7-9 and TRBJ2-3, with TRBD2 matching over 9 bases. The CDR3 length is 16 residues. Germline lookup yields CDR1 SEHNR and CDR2 FQNEAQ (reference sequence). V lost 3 bases, J lost 5 bases, and 9 bases stayed unmatched. The CDR3 is CASSFSPSGIGDTQYF. CDR3 sequence (DNA): TGTGCCAGCAGCTTTTCACCTAGCGGGATTGGAGATACGCAGTATTTT.

This chain connects TRBV27 to TRBJ1-5; D gene ambiguous. Trimming pared 0 bases from V and 6 bases from J, leaving 9 bases between. This CDR3 has 14 residues. The germline V gene has CDR1 MNHEY and CDR2 SMNVEV (reference sequence). In DNA, the CDR3 is TGTGCCAGCAGTTTATCTTATGGAACTCAGCCCCAGCATTTT. Protein product: CASSLSYGTQPQHF.

This clone was recorded only once. This chain joins TRBV10-3 and TRBJ1-3, with D tentatively TRBD1 (5 bases). Trimming pared 5 bases from V and 0 bases from J, leaving 11 bases between. The CDR3 totals 15 residues. The germline V gene has CDR1 ENHRY and CDR2 SYGVKD. CDR3 in DNA: TGTGCCATCAGTTCCAGGGTTAGCTCTGGAAACACCATATATTTT. Encoded protein: CAISSRVSSGNTIYF.

Note on this clone: The junction shows a germline mismatch at one end, possibly a read error. The J gene is TRBJ2-5, the V gene TRBV7-7; TRBD2 matches at 9 bases. The CDR3 totals 15 residues. The V gene's germline CDR1 is SSHAT and CDR2 FNYEAQ (reference sequence). The CDR3 bases are TGTGCTAGCAGCTCCGGGACTAGCTCAGGGGAGACCCAGTACTTC. This translates into CASSSGTSSGETQYF.

V usage is TRBV25-1 and J usage is TRBJ2-2; D unclear. There are 16 residues in the CDR3. Trimming cost V 3 bases and J 3 bases, with 14 bases left between them. Germline CDR1 reads MGHDK; CDR2 reads SYGVNS. The CDR3 reads CASSDWEDVDTGELFF. CDR3 bases: TGTGCCAGCAGTGACTGGGAAGATGTGGACACCGGGGAGCTGTTTTTT. Filled out from reference TRBV25-1 and TRBJ2-2, the complete variable domain reads EADIYQTPRYLVIGTGKKITLECSQTMGHDKMYWYQQDPGMELHLIHYSYGVNSTEKGDLSSESTVSRIRTEHFPLTLESARPSHTSQYLCASSDWEDVDTGELFFGEGSRLTVL.

V is TRBV6-1 and J is TRBJ2-5, with TRBD1 matching 8 bases. The CDR3 totals 14 residues. The germline V gene encodes CDR1 MNHNS and CDR2 SASEGT. The V segment lost 1 base and the J segment 6 bases; nucleotides outside the gene matches: 4. The CDR3 is CASSEDRGLKTQYF. In nucleotides, the CDR3 is TGTGCCAGCAGTGAAGACAGGGGGTTGAAGACCCAGTACTTC.

The CDR3, as DNA: TGTGCCAGCAGCCGTAGCGGGACTAGCACAGATACGCAGTATTTT. Protein product: CASSRSGTSTDTQYF. The V gene is TRBV9, the J gene TRBJ2-3, with TRBD2 matching over 8 bases. The CDR3 is 15 amino acids. Germline lookup yields CDR1 SGDLS and CDR2 YYNGEE. The V and J ends lost 4 bases and 0 bases, in that order; junction bases with no gene match: 4.

The chain employs TRBV7-9 and TRBJ2-4; 8 bases are shared with TRBD1. The CDR3 is 19 amino acids. From germline, CDR1 is SEHNR and CDR2 FQNEAQ (reference sequence). J lost 0 bases, V lost 6 bases, and 16 bases had no gene match. The CDR3 here is CASSPDRGNLILAKNIQYF. The CDR3 DNA sequence: TGTGCCAGCAGTCCCGACAGGGGAAATCTCATCCTAGCCAAAAACATTCAGTACTTC.

The J gene is TRBJ2-7, the V gene TRBV27, with 8 bases fitting TRBD1. With V trimmed by 6 bases and J by 4 bases, 5 bases remained unmatched. CDR1 is MNHEY, CDR2 SMNVEV, per germline (reference sequence). This CDR3 is built from 13 residues. CDR3 coding DNA: TGTGCCAGCAGGGGGACAGGCGAATACGAGCAGTACTTC. Translation gives CASRGTGEYEQYF.

The rearrangement uses TRBV7-6 and TRBJ2-2; unclear D gene. V lost 1 base and J lost 7, with 1 base in between. Germline lookup yields CDR1 SGHVS and CDR2 FNYEAQ. This CDR3 has 11 amino acids. The chain's CDR3 is CASSLVGELFF. As DNA, the CDR3 is TGTGCCAGCAGCTTAGTCGGGGAGCTGTTTTTT.

The CDR3 region is CASSPEGAGFRVLNYGYTF. The CDR3 coding sequence is TGTGCCAGTTCCCCCGAAGGCGCCGGTTTCAGGGTCCTTAACTATGGCTACACCTTC. V and J are TRBV19 and TRBJ1-2, with D maybe TRBD1 (5 bases). With 8 bases removed from V and 1 base from J, the gap between germline ends came to 29 bases. CDR3 length: 19 residues. Germline V CDR1 and CDR2: LNHDA, SQIVND (reference sequence).

As for this clone: Since no conserved phenylalanine or tryptophan closes the CDR3, a read error is the likely cause. It is unclear where the CDR3 begins or ends on the DNA, so no DNA is shown, and the CDR3 is as TCRdb lists it. The V and J genes are TRBV10-1 and TRBJ2-3; TRBD1, the table's D call, lacks a check against the DNA. Germline-derived CDR1 and CDR2 are WNHNN and SYGVQD (reference sequence). The CDR3 is made up of 14 amino acids, end residues included. The chain's CDR3 is CASSERGIQGRFSA.